This T cell receptor beta chain was identified during a study of blood T cell repertoires in COVID-19. Assay: immunoSEQ multiplex PCR; the TCRdb copy retains only in-frame clones and omits some. Among 100,000 to 150,000 clones, roughly 82% were seen once, and the ten largest hold about 5.4%. CDR3 size: 14 residues. The germline gives CDR1 SNHLY, CDR2 FYNNEI. With V trimmed by 9 bases and J by 6 bases, 7 bases remained unmatched. This sequence was found in a human donor in a cohort sampled during active COVID-19. The rearrangement uses TRBV2 and TRBJ2-1, with TRBD2 identical over 11 bases. The sample was peripheral blood. CDR3 bases: TGTGCCAGGCGAACTAGCGGGAGTGGCAATGAGCAGTTCTTC. This gives the protein CARRTSGSGNEQFF.